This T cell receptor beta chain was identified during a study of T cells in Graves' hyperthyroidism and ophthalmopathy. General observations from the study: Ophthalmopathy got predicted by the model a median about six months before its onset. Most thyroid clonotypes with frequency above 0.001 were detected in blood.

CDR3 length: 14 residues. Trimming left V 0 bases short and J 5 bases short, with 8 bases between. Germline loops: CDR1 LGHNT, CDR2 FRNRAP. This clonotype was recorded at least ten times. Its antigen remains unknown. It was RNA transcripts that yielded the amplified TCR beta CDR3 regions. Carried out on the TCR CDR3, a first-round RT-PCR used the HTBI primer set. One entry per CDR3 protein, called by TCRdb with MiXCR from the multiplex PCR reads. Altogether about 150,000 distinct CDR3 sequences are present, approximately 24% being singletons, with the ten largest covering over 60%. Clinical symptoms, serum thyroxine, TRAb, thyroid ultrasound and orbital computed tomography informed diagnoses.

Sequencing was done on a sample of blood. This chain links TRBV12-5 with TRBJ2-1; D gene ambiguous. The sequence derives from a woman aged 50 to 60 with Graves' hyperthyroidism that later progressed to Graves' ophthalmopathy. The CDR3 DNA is TGTGCTAGTGGTTTGGTAGGCCCTAACAATGAGCAGTTCTTC. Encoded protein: CASGLVGPNNEQFF.